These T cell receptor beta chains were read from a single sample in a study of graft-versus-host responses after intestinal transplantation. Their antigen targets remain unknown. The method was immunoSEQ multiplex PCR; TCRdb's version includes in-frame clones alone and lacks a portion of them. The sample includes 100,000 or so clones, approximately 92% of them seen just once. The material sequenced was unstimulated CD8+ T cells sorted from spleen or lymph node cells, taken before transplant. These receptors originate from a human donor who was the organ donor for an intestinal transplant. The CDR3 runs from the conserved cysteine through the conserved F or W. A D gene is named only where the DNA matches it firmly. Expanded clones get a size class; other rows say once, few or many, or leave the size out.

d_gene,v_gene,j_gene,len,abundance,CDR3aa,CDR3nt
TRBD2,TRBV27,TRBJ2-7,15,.,CASSLTTSGPLEQYF,TGTGCCAGCAGTTTGACAACTAGCGGGCCGCTCGAGCAGTACTTC
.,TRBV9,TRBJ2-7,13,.,CASSVDRGGEQYF,TGTGCCAGCAGCGTAGATAGGGGCGGCGAGCAGTACTTC
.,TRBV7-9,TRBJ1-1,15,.,CASSLVGTPGTEAFF,TGTGCCAGCAGCTTAGTGGGCACCCCAGGCACTGAAGCTTTCTTT
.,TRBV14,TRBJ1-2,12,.,CASGYGNYGYTF,TGTGCCAGCGGTTACGGGAACTATGGCTACACCTTC
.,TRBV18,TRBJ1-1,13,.,CASSPGEHTEAFF,TGTGCCAGCTCACCGGGAGAACACACTGAAGCTTTCTTT
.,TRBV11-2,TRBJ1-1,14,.,CASSLGQKSTEAFF,TGTGCCAGCAGCCTTGGACAGAAGAGCACTGAAGCTTTCTTT
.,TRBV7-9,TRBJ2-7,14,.,CASSPTNPPDEQYF,TGTGCCAGCAGCCCCACTAATCCCCCTGACGAGCAGTACTTC
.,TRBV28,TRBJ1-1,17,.,CASSLGRWGRLGNEAFF,TGTGCCAGCAGTTTAGGCAGGTGGGGGAGGTTGGGTAATGAAGCTTTCTTT
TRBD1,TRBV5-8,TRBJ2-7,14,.,CASSFNRGSYEQYF,TGTGCCAGCAGCTTCAACAGGGGGTCCTACGAGCAGTACTTC
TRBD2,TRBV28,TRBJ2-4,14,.,CASSWGLAANIQYF,TGTGCCAGCAGTTGGGGACTAGCGGCAAACATTCAGTACTTC
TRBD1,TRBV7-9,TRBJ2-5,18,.,CASSSLQGPTFHQETQYF,TGTGCCAGCAGCTCTCTACAGGGGCCGACTTTTCACCAAGAGACCCAGTACTTC
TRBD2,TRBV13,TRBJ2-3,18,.,CASSVSGTSGGATDTQYF,TGTGCCAGCAGCGTCTCCGGGACTAGCGGGGGGGCGACAGATACGCAGTATTTT
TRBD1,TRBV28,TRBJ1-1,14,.,CASSLGDRPTEAFF,TGTGCCAGCAGTTTAGGGGACAGACCCACTGAAGCTTTCTTT
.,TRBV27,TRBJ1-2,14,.,CASSPPGTPYGYTF,TGTGCCAGCAGTCCCCCGGGGACACCATATGGCTACACCTTC
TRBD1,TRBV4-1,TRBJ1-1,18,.,CASSQGGTGGGRYTEAFF,TGCGCCAGCAGCCAGGGTGGGACAGGGGGCGGACGGTACACTGAAGCTTTCTTT
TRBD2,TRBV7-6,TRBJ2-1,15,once,CASSLEPGLADEQFF,TGTGCCAGCAGCTTAGAACCGGGACTAGCGGATGAGCAGTTCTTC
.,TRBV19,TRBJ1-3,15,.,CASSVSVRSGNTIYF,TGTGCCAGTAGCGTGTCCGTCCGCTCTGGAAACACCATATATTTT
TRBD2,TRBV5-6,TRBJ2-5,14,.,CASSWVTSWETQYF,TGTGCCAGCAGCTGGGTGACTAGCTGGGAGACCCAGTACTTC
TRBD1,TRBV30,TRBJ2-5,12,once,CAWSGGQETQYF,TGTGCCTGGTCAGGGGGCCAAGAGACCCAGTACTTC
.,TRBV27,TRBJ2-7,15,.,CASRVRRTWPYEQYF,TGTGCCAGCAGAGTGAGGCGAACTTGGCCCTACGAGCAGTACTTC
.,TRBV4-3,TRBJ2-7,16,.,CASSQGTGELSYEQYF,TGCGCCAGCAGCCAAGGTACGGGGGAGTTGTCCTACGAGCAGTACTTC
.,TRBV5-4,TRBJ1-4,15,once,CASRRGGRNNEKLFF,TGTGCCAGCAGGAGGGGGGGGCGGAATAATGAAAAACTGTTTTTT
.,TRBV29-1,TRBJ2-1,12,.,CSPLHQNNEQFF,TGCAGCCCCCTCCACCAGAACAATGAGCAGTTCTTC
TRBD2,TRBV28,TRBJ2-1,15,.,CASSSGTSGRDEQFF,TGTGCCAGCAGCTCAGGGACTAGCGGGAGGGATGAGCAGTTCTTC
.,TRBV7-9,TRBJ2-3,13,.,CASSSREGDTQYF,TGTGCCAGCAGCTCCCGAGAGGGAGATACGCAGTATTTT
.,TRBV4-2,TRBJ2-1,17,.,CASTLSLWVAGYNEQFF,TGTGCCAGCACCCTATCCCTATGGGTAGCTGGCTACAATGAGCAGTTCTTC
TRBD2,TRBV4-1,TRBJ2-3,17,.,CASSPRPSGGVKDTQYF,TGCGCCAGCAGCCCCCGGCCTAGCGGGGGGGTCAAGGATACGCAGTATTTT
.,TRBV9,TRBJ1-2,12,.,CASSGGVYGYTF,TGTGCCAGCAGCGGTGGAGTCTATGGCTACACCTTC
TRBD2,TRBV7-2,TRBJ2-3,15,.,CASSPLAGGTDTQYF,TGTGCCAGCAGCCCCCTAGCGGGAGGGACTGATACGCAGTATTTT
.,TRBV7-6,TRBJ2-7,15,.,CASSPTQGGDYEQYF,TGTGCCAGCAGCCCAACGCAGGGCGGGGACTACGAGCAGTACTTC
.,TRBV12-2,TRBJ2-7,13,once,CASRLQGTYEQYF,TGTGCAAGTCGCTTACAGGGGACCTACGAGCAGTACTTC
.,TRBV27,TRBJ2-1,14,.,CASSFLGRYNEQFF,TGTGCCAGCAGTTTCCTCGGTAGATACAATGAGCAGTTCTTC
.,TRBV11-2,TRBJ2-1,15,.,CASSSELDSYNEQFF,TGTGCCAGCAGTTCCGAACTAGATTCCTACAATGAGCAGTTCTTC
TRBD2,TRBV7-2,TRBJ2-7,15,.,CASSLGTSGPYEQYF,TGTGCCAGCAGCCTCGGAACTAGCGGGCCCTACGAGCAGTACTTC
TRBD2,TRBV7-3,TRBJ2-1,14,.,CASSLAGDYNEQFF,TGTGCCAGCAGCTTAGCGGGGGATTACAATGAGCAGTTCTTC
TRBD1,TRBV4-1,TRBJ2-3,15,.,CASSQRDRGPDTQYF,TGCGCCAGCAGCCAAAGGGACAGGGGGCCAGATACGCAGTATTTT
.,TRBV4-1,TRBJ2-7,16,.,CASSQVAGARTYEQYF,TGCGCCAGCAGCCAAGTCGCAGGGGCGAGGACCTACGAGCAGTACTTC
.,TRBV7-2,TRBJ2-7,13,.,CASSLEVSYEQYF,TGTGCCAGCAGCTTGGAGGTCTCCTACGAGCAGTACTTC
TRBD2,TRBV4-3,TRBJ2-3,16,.,CASSPRGLAYTDTQYF,TGCGCCAGCAGCCCCCGGGGACTAGCTTACACAGATACGCAGTATTTT
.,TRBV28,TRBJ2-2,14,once,CASSPPTNTGELFF,TGTGCCAGCAGTCCCCCAACGAACACCGGGGAGCTGTTTTTT
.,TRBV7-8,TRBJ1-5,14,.,CASSLDRANQPQHF,TGTGCCAGCAGCTTGGACAGAGCTAATCAGCCCCAGCATTTT
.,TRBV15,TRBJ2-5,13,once,CATSMDFQETQYF,TGTGCCACCAGCATGGACTTCCAAGAGACCCAGTACTTC
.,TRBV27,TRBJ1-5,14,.,CASSLFIGNQPQHF,TGTGCCAGCAGTTTATTTATCGGCAATCAGCCCCAGCATTTT
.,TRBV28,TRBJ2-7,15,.,CASSLNPTEPYEQYF,TGTGCCAGCAGTTTGAATCCGACAGAGCCATACGAGCAGTACTTC
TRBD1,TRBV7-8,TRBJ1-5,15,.,CASSLGDSPNQPQHF,TGTGCCAGCAGCTTAGGGGACAGCCCGAATCAGCCCCAGCATTTT
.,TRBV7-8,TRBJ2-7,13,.,CASSLATGLEQYF,TGTGCCAGCAGCTTAGCCACAGGGCTCGAGCAGTACTTC
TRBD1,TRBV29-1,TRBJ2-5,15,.,CSVVIRQGSYWAQYF,TGCAGCGTTGTCATCCGACAGGGTTCTTACTGGGCCCAGTACTTC
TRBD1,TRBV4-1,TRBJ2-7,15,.,CASSQDRQGPYEQYF,TGCGCCAGCAGCCAAGATCGACAGGGACCCTACGAGCAGTACTTC
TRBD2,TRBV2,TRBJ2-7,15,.,CASSPRAGSTYEQYF,TGTGCCAGCAGTCCCCGAGCGGGGTCAACCTACGAGCAGTACTTC
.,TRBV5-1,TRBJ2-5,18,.,CASSLWGRWRVPKETQYF,TGCGCCAGCAGCTTGTGGGGGCGGTGGCGGGTGCCTAAAGAGACCCAGTACTTC
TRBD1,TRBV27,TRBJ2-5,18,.,CASSLFGDRAPRGETQYF,TGTGCCAGCAGTTTATTTGGGGACAGGGCCCCAAGGGGAGAGACCCAGTACTTC
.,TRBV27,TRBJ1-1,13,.,CASSFTANTEAFF,TGTGCCAGCAGTTTCACAGCGAACACTGAAGCTTTCTTT
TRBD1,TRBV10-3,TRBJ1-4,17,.,CAISETGQARYNEKLFF,TGTGCCATCAGTGAGACGGGACAGGCCCGCTATAATGAAAAACTGTTTTTT